The source of this T cell receptor (beta chain) is a study of CD8+ T cells in alopecia areata. Overall study: Treated individuals took tofacitinib by mouth, 5 to 10 mg twice daily. Findings of the study overall: TCR sharing was clearer in mice than between patients, perhaps partly owing to patient HLA diversity.

Following RNA extraction, reverse transcription yielded cDNA that acted as the sequencing template. Method: immunoSEQ multiplex PCR; TCRdb's copy keeps in-frame clones and lacks some. This sample has roughly 250,000 clones, with about two thirds found just once. Alopecia areata patients provided lesional scalp punch biopsies and peripheral blood. Concerning this clone: The antigen is not known.

V shed 5 bases and J shed 2 bases, with 19 bases lying between them. The CDR3 consists of 16 residues. CDR1 and CDR2 (germline): SGHVS, FQNEAQ. The V and J genes are TRBV7-8 and TRBJ2-7; a possible D gene is TRBD2 (7 bases). The sample consisted of CD4+ T cells sorted from blood, taken at week 0. The sequence came from a human donor with alopecia areata. The CDR3 coding sequence is TGTGCCAGCAGCCCCTACAGGGTAGCGGGTCCCTACGAGCAGTACTTC. Residues: CASSPYRVAGPYEQYF.